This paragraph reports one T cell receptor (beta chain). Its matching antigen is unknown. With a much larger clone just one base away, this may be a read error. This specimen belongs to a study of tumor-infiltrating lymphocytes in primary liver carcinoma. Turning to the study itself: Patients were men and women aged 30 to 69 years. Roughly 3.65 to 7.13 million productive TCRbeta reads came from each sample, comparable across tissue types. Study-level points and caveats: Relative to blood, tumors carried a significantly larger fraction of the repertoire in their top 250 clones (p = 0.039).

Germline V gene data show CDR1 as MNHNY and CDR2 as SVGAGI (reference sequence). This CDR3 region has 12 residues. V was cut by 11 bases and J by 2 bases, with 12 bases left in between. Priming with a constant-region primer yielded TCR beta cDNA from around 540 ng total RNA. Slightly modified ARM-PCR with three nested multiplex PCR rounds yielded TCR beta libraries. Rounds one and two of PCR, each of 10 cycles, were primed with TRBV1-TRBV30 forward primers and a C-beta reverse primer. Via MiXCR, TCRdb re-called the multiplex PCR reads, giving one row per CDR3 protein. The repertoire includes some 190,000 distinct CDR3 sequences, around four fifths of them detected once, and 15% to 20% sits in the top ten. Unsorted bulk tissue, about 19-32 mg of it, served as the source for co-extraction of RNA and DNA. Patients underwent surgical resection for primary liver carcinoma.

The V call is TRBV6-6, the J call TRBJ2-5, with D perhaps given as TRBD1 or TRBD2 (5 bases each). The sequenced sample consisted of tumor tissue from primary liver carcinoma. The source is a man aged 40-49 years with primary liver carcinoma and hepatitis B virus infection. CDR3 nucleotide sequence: TGTGCCTGTGGGACGGTACAAGAGACCCAGTACTTC. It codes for CACGTVQETQYF.